Each of the 23 T cell receptor beta chains below was sequenced from the same sample in a study of PD-1 blockade in mismatch repair-deficient tumors. Here immunoSEQ multiplex PCR was the method, and the copy in TCRdb shows in-frame clones only, minus some. The sample contains under 95,000 clones, about 84% of which appear only once. The sample consisted of peripheral blood, taken 12 weeks after starting pembrolizumab. These receptors were obtained from an adult with mismatch repair-deficient cancer.

This clone appeared a few times. The rearrangement uses TRBV4-1 and TRBJ2-1, with D unclear. Trimming stripped 2 bases from V and 9 bases from J, with 17 bases between. From germline, CDR1 is MGHRA and CDR2 YSYEKL. This CDR3 has 15 amino acids. In DNA form, the CDR3 reads TGCGCCAGCAGCCAACCGGCCCGGTCTTCGGGTGAGCAGTTCTTC. Protein sequence: CASSQPARSSGEQFF.

The table lists this clone with a few counts. J is TRBJ1-5 and V is TRBV19; D ambiguous. CDR3 length: 14 amino acids. Trimming removed 7 bases at V and 2 bases at J, with 12 bases between. CDR1 and CDR2 from the germline V gene are LNHDA and SQIVND (reference sequence). CDR3 nucleotide sequence: TGTGCCAGTAACCCCGCAAGGGGCAATCAGCCCCAGCATTTT. Protein: CASNPARGNQPQHF.

In its sample, this clone was seen once. The J gene is TRBJ2-3, the V gene TRBV2, with 8 bases that match TRBD2. The ends lost 7 bases at V and 3 bases at J; junction bases unmatched: 15. The CDR3 sequence is 17 residues long. From germline, CDR1 is SNHLY and CDR2 FYNNEI. CDR3: CASNSLGLASGTDTQYF. DNA for the CDR3: TGTGCCAGCAATAGTCTAGGACTAGCAAGCGGAACAGATACGCAGTATTTT. Complete variable domain (other parts from reference TRBV2 and TRBJ2-3): EPEVTQTPSHQVTQMGQEVILRCVPISNHLYFYWYRQILGQKVEFLVSFYNNEISEKSEIFDDQFSVERPDGSNFTLKIRSTKLEDSAMYFCASNSLGLASGTDTQYFGPGTRLTVL.

The chain joins TRBV6-1 to TRBJ1-2, with D possibly TRBD1 on 5 matching bases. Germline V gives CDR1 MNHNS, CDR2 SASEGT. Trimming took off 5 bases at V and 8 bases at J, with 15 bases between the two ends. The CDR3 is 13 amino acids. CDR3 residues: CASSYAVGPGYTF. The CDR3 nucleotides are TGTGCCAGCAGTTATGCGGTGGGGCCCGGCTACACCTTC.

The rearrangement joins TRBV11-2 to TRBJ2-5; TRBD1 agrees at 8 bases. J gave up 5 bases and V 5 bases, and 10 bases lay outside the gene matches. Per the germline V gene, CDR1 is SGHAT and CDR2 is FQNNGV. This CDR3 has 15 amino acids. The CDR3 is CASSQGRTGWETQYF. CDR3 DNA sequence: TGTGCCAGCAGCCAAGGTCGGACAGGGTGGGAGACCCAGTACTTC.

The V gene is TRBV6-6, the J gene TRBJ2-7, with D unresolved. Germline-derived CDR1 and CDR2 are MNHNY and SVGAGI (reference sequence). The CDR3 is 15 residues long. The ends were cut back, 6 bases at V and 0 bases at J, with 15 bases in the middle. The chain's CDR3 is CASSPAHPSSYEQYF. CDR3 in DNA: TGTGCCAGCAGCCCGGCCCACCCCAGCTCCTACGAGCAGTACTTC.

This chain uses TRBV19 with TRBJ1-5; D may be TRBD1 (6 bases). This CDR3 has 16 amino acids. CDR1 and CDR2 (germline): LNHDA, SQIVND (reference sequence). Trimming took off 3 bases at V and 0 bases at J, with 12 bases between the two ends. The CDR3 reads CASSIAGVLSNQPQHF. The DNA of the CDR3 is TGTGCCAGTAGTATCGCAGGGGTCCTTAGCAATCAGCCCCAGCATTTT.

The chain recombines TRBV9 with TRBJ2-3, with TRBD2 as a possible D gene (6 bases). Germline V gene sequence: CDR1 SGDLS, CDR2 YYNGEE. The CDR3 contains 14 residues. V lost 5 bases to trimming and J lost 5 bases, with 15 bases between them. The CDR3 coding sequence is TGTGCCAGCAGTCTTAGCGGACGAATAGATACGCAGTATTTT. Protein sequence: CASSLSGRIDTQYF.

This clone was seen just once. The rearrangement uses TRBV15 and TRBJ1-4; 9 nucleotides agree with TRBD1. After removal of 7 bases from V and 7 bases from J, the junction contained 4 bases not matched to a gene. Germline V gene data show CDR1 as LNHNV and CDR2 as YYDKDF (reference sequence). The CDR3 contains 13 residues. CDR3 bases: TGTGCCACCAAGGACAGGGGACCTGAAAAACTGTTTTTT. This translates into CATKDRGPEKLFF.

J is TRBJ2-7 and V is TRBV6-1, with D perhaps TRBD1 (6 bases). V was clipped by 6 bases and J by 2 bases, with 14 bases between them. The CDR3 loop spans 14 amino acids. From germline, CDR1 is MNHNS and CDR2 SASEGT. This chain's CDR3 is CASRSPGVTYEQYF. The CDR3 bases are TGTGCCAGCAGGTCCCCAGGGGTCACCTACGAGCAGTACTTC.

The J gene is TRBJ2-7, the V gene TRBV30; D gene ambiguous. This CDR3 has 13 amino acids. The V and J ends lost 1 base and 6 bases respectively, with 13 bases between them. Germline V gene lookup returns CDR1 GTSNPN and CDR2 SVGIG (reference sequence). The CDR3 loop reads CAWSASGIPEQYF. The CDR3 coding sequence is TGTGCCTGGAGTGCTTCCGGAATCCCCGAGCAGTACTTC. Complete variable domain (other parts from reference TRBV30 and TRBJ2-7): SQTIHQWPATLVQPVGSPLSLECTVEGTSNPNLYWYRQAAGRGLQLLFYSVGIGQISSEVPQNLSASRPQDRQFILSSKKLLLSDSGFYLCAWSASGIPEQYFGPGTRLTVT.

The genes are TRBV2 and TRBJ2-7; TRBD1 might be the D (5 bases). CDR3 length equals 14 residues. Germline CDR1 and CDR2: SNHLY and FYNNEI. V lost 6 bases to trimming and J lost 0 bases, with 12 bases between them. This CDR3 is CASREQVDSYEQYF. The CDR3, as DNA: TGTGCCAGCAGGGAACAGGTAGACTCCTACGAGCAGTACTTC.

This clone has just a few counts. The V and J genes are TRBV11-3 and TRBJ2-2; D remains unclear. Between the trimmed V and J ends, which lost 1 base and 6 bases, there was a span of 6 bases. CDR1 and CDR2 from the germline V gene are SGHNT and YENEEA. This CDR3 comprises 13 residues. For the CDR3, the DNA is TGTGCCAGCAGCTTAGGAGTTGCCGGGGAGCTGTTTTTT. Protein: CASSLGVAGELFF. Using reference TRBV11-3 and TRBJ2-2 for the parts outside the CDR3, the full variable domain is EAGVVQSPRYKIIEKKQPVAFWCNPISGHNTLYWYLQNLGQGPELLIRYENEEAVDDSQLPKDRFSAERLKGVDSTLKIQPAELGDSAVYLCASSLGVAGELFFGEGSRLTVL.

The rearrangement joins TRBV13 to TRBJ1-2; the D is unclear. Per the germline V gene, CDR1 is PRHDT and CDR2 is FYEKMQ (reference sequence). Trimming pared 0 bases from V and 8 bases from J, leaving 10 bases between. CDR3 length equals 13 residues. CDR3 protein: CASSLGAGEGYTF. The DNA of the CDR3 is TGTGCCAGCAGCTTAGGAGCGGGAGAAGGCTACACCTTC.

CDR3 bases: TGTGCCAGCAGCCAAGAGCTTCAGGGTTCCACTGAAGCTTTCTTT. Protein: CASSQELQGSTEAFF. The rearrangement joins TRBV4-2 to TRBJ1-1, with a weak D call TRBD1 (5 bases). V was cut by 0 bases and J by 4 bases, with 12 bases left in between. This CDR3 has 15 residues. From germline, CDR1 is LGHNA and CDR2 YNFKEQ.

This chain joins TRBV5-1 and TRBJ2-5, with 10 nucleotides matching TRBD2. Germline V gene sequence: CDR1 SGHRS, CDR2 YFSETQ. V lost 3 bases and J lost 5; bases outside the gene matches: 4. There are 14 residues in the CDR3. As DNA, the CDR3 is TGCGCCAGCAGCTGGAGCGGGAGGGCTGAGACCCAGTACTTC. Protein sequence: CASSWSGRAETQYF.

The table lists this clone with a count of one. V usage is TRBV4-2 and J usage is TRBJ2-1; TRBD2 agrees at 8 bases. The CDR3 is 13 residues long. Per germline, CDR1 LGHNA and CDR2 YNFKEQ. Germline trimming cut 6 bases from V and 7 bases from J; bases unmatched to any gene: 5. The CDR3 loop is CASRFSGANEQFF. DNA for the CDR3: TGTGCCAGCAGATTTAGCGGGGCAAATGAGCAGTTCTTC.

The sample holds a few counts of this clone. The V and J genes are TRBV7-2 and TRBJ1-5, with TRBD1 as a possible D gene (6 bases). CDR3 size: 13 residues. Germline V lookup: CDR1 SGHTA, CDR2 FQGNSA. V was clipped by 1 base and J by 6 bases, with 7 bases between them. CDR3 bases: TGTGCCAGCAGCTTAGACAGGGTTCAGCCCCAGCATTTT. Protein product: CASSLDRVQPQHF.

The chain links TRBV5-4 to TRBJ2-4; the match to TRBD2 covers 10 bases. CDR1 is SGHNT and CDR2 is YYREEE in the germline V gene (reference sequence). Losses at the gene ends were 0 bases for V and 1 base for J; bases not matched to a gene: 7. This CDR3 is 18 amino acids long. CDR3 residues: CASSLAGAGGPAKNIQYF. The CDR3 DNA reads as TGTGCCAGCAGCTTGGCCGGAGCGGGAGGGCCCGCCAAAAACATTCAGTACTTC.

The CDR3 bases are TGCGCCAGCAGCCAAGAAGCAGGAAACTACGAGCAGTACTTC. It yields the protein CASSQEAGNYEQYF. This rearrangement joins TRBV4-1 to TRBJ2-7; no reliable D call. The CDR3 totals 14 residues. V lost 0 bases and J 3 bases, leaving 9 bases between the germline ends. Per germline, CDR1 MGHRA and CDR2 YSYEKL.

The rearrangement uses TRBV9 and TRBJ2-3; TRBD1 matches 10 bases. The trim removed 4 bases at V and 4 bases at J, leaving 6 bases unmatched. Germline-derived CDR1 and CDR2 are SGDLS and YYNGEE. The CDR3 is made up of 15 amino acids. The CDR3 nucleotides read TGTGCCAGCAGCTTTCGGGACAGGGGCGCAGATACGCAGTATTTT. Translated, it gives CASSFRDRGADTQYF.

The chain employs TRBV4-1 and TRBJ2-1; 10 bases agree with TRBD1. The CDR3 is 18 amino acids. Trimming cost V 4 bases and J 5 bases; bases outside gene matches: 14. CDR1 is MGHRA and CDR2 is YSYEKL in the germline V gene. The CDR3 coding sequence is TGCGCCAGCAGCCTGGCCCCAGGTTCCGGACAGGGGGACAATGAGCAGTTCTTC. Translation gives CASSLAPGSGQGDNEQFF.

The chain is built from TRBV7-6 and TRBJ2-1; TRBD2 matches 9 bases. Trimming took 0 bases from V and 10 from J; bases not matched to a gene: 13. Germline lookup yields CDR1 SGHVS and CDR2 FNYEAQ. The CDR3 runs 17 residues. The CDR3 DNA sequence: TGTGCCAGCAGCTTAGCGCTAGGAGGACTAGCGAGAGTGGAGCAGTTCTTC. Amino acid sequence: CASSLALGGLARVEQFF. Full variable domain (rest looked up from reference TRBV7-6 and TRBJ2-1): GAGVSQSPRYKVTKRGQDVALRCDPISGHVSLYWYRQALGQGPEFLTYFNYEAQQDKSGLPNDRFSAERPEGSISTLTIQRTEQRDSAMYRCASSLALGGLARVEQFFGPGTRLTVL.